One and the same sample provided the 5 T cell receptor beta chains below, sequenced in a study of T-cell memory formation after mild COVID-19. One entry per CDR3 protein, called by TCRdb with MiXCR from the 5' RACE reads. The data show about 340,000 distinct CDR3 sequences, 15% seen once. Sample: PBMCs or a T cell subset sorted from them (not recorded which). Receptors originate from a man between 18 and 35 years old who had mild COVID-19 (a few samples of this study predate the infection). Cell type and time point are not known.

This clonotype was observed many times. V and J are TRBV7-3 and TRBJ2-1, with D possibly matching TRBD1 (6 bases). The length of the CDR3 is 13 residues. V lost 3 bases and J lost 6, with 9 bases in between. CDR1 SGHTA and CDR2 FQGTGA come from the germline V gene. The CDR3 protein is CASSFGGLNEQFF. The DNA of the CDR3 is TGTGCCAGCAGCTTTGGGGGCCTCAATGAGCAGTTCTTC.

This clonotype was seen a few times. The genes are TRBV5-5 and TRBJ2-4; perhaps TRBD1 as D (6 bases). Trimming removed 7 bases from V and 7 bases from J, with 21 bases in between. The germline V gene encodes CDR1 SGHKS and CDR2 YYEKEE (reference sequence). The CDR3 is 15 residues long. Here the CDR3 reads CASGNTTGSRNIQYF. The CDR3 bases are TGTGCCAGCGGGAACACTACAGGGAGTAGGAACATTCAGTACTTC.

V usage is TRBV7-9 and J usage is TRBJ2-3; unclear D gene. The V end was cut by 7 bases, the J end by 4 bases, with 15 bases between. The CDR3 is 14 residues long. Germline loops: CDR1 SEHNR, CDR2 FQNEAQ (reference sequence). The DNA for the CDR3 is TGTGCCAGCACCCAAGAGGTAGTCCCAGATACGCAGTATTTT. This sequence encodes CASTQEVVPDTQYF.

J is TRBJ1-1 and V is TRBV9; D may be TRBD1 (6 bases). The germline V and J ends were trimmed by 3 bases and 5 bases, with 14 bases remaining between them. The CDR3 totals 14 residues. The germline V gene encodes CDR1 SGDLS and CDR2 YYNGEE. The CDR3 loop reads CASSESGRGTEAFF. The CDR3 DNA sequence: TGTGCCAGCAGCGAGTCCGGTAGGGGGACTGAAGCTTTCTTT.

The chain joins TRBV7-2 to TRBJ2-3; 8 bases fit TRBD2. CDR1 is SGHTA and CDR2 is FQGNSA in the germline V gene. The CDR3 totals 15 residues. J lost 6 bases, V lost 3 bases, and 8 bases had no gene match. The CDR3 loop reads CASSLQRSGGDTQYF. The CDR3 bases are TGTGCCAGCAGCTTGCAACGCTCGGGGGGGGATACGCAGTATTTT. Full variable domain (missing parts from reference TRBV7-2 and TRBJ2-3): GAGVSQSPSNKVTEKGKDVELRCDPISGHTALYWYRQSLGQGLEFLIYFQGNSAPDKSGLPSDRFSAERTGGSVSTLTIQRTQQEDSAVYLCASSLQRSGGDTQYFGPGTRLTVL.